What follows are 19 T cell receptor beta chains derived from one specimen sequenced in a study of T cells in Graves' hyperthyroidism and ophthalmopathy. RNA transcripts gave rise to amplified TCR beta CDR3 regions. In the first-round RT-PCR of the TCR CDR3, the HTBI primer set was used. MiXCR, applied by TCRdb to the multiplex PCR reads, yields one record per CDR3 protein. The sample comprises 300,000 to 400,000 distinct CDR3 sequences, around 18% of which are singletons, and around 40% rests with the top ten. The material sequenced was blood. The receptors shown here come from a man between 18 and 29 years old with Graves' ophthalmopathy.

In this sample, this clonotype turned up once. The chain links TRBV5-1 to TRBJ2-3, with 11 bases identical to TRBD1. Germline V gene data show CDR1 as SGHRS and CDR2 as YFSETQ. CDR3 length equals 16 residues. V lost 3 bases, J lost 4 bases, and 7 bases stayed unmatched. The CDR3 loop reads CASSSGTGGSADTQYF. The CDR3 nucleotides read TGCGCCAGCAGCTCCGGGACAGGGGGTTCAGCAGATACGCAGTATTTT.

Note on this clonotype: A much larger clone is a single base away; this may be a read error. The rearrangement joins TRBV24-1 to TRBJ2-1, with a weak D call TRBD2 (6 bases). The V end was cut by 3 bases, the J end by 2 bases, with 7 bases between. Germline loops: CDR1 KGHDR, CDR2 SFDVKD. The CDR3 spans 14 residues. The CDR3 DNA sequence: TGTGCCACCAGTGATGCGGGGCCCTACAATGAGCAGTTCTTC. Translation: CATSDAGPYNEQFF.

The table lists this clonotype with many counts. The chain couples TRBV20-1 to TRBJ1-1, with D unclear. The CDR3 sequence is 14 residues long. The germline V gene encodes CDR1 DFQATT and CDR2 SNEGSKA (reference sequence). The V end lost 6 bases, the J end lost 2 bases, and 16 bases lay between the germline ends. CDR3 DNA: TGCAGTGCCGCGACTACTCAGCTTAACACTGAAGCTTTCTTT. Its protein is CSAATTQLNTEAFF.

V gene TRBV2 combines with J gene TRBJ1-2; 7 bases map to TRBD1. The CDR3 runs 16 residues. The germline V gene encodes CDR1 SNHLY and CDR2 FYNNEI. Losses at the gene ends were 6 bases for V and 0 bases for J; bases not matched to a gene: 10. The CDR3 protein is CASSAHRDSPNYGYTF. The CDR3 nucleotides read TGTGCCAGCAGCGCCCACCGGGACAGCCCTAACTATGGCTACACCTTC.

For this clonotype: This may stem from a read error, because a much larger clone lies one nucleotide away. This chain joins TRBV6-2 or TRBV6-3 and TRBJ1-1; D is uncertain. Trimming took off 7 bases at V and 2 bases at J, with 11 bases between the two ends. Per germline, CDR1 MNHEY and CDR2 SVGEGT. The CDR3 has 13 residues. CDR3 sequence: CASILDGNTEAFF. In DNA form, the CDR3 reads TGTGCCAGCATCCTGGACGGAAACACTGAAGCTTTCTTT.

In its sample, this clonotype was seen a few times. The chain carries TRBV6-1 and TRBJ1-1; 8 bases fit TRBD1. V lost 8 bases to trimming and J lost 4 bases; unmatched junction nucleotides: 9. The V gene's germline CDR1 is MNHNS and CDR2 SASEGT. This CDR3 is built from 14 residues. Here the CDR3 DNA reads TGTGCCAGCGAGGGGCAGGGGGCGTCCACTGAAGCTTTCTTT. Protein product: CASEGQGASTEAFF.

This clonotype occurred many times. This CDR3 is CASSPDLLAGGQDTQYF. CDR3 in DNA: TGTGCCAGCAGCCCCGACCTACTAGCGGGGGGGCAAGATACGCAGTATTTT. The chain joins TRBV3-1 to TRBJ2-3; 13 positions agree with TRBD2. Per the germline V gene, CDR1 is LGHDT and CDR2 is YNNKEL (reference sequence). V lost 4 bases, J lost 5 bases, and 9 bases stayed unmatched. The CDR3 consists of 17 residues.

This clonotype was picked up a small number of times. The chain recombines TRBV9 with TRBJ2-5; 10 nucleotides line up with TRBD2. CDR3 length: 18 residues. Germline V gives CDR1 SGDLS, CDR2 YYNGEE. J gave up 5 bases and V 0 bases, and 13 bases lay outside the gene matches. The DNA of the CDR3 is TGTGCCAGCAGCGTAGGTCTTACTAGCGGGGACCTCGGGGAGACCCAGTACTTC. It codes for CASSVGLTSGDLGETQYF.

In this sample, this clonotype turned up many times. V and J are TRBV3-1 and TRBJ1-1, with a tentative D call TRBD1 (6 bases). V shed 1 base and J shed 10 bases, with 19 bases lying between them. The length of the CDR3 is 15 residues. Germline CDR1 LGHDT, CDR2 YNNKEL (reference sequence). Here the CDR3 reads CASSQGSQGRAGAFF. The CDR3 region has the DNA TGTGCCAGCAGCCAAGGTAGCCAGGGGAGGGCAGGAGCTTTCTTT.

CDR3 nucleotides: TGTGCCAGCAGCCAATTAGGCTCCCCGGGGAATGAGCAGTTCTTC. Translating gives CASSQLGSPGNEQFF. The chain carries TRBV14 and TRBJ2-1; the D gene is possibly TRBD2 (5 bases). Germline V gives CDR1 SGHDN, CDR2 FVKESK. The germline V and J ends were trimmed by 2 bases and 7 bases, with 15 bases remaining between them. CDR3 size: 15 residues.

Ten or more counts support this clonotype. The V call is TRBV4-1, the J call TRBJ1-2; 9 bases align to TRBD1. CDR3 length equals 16 residues. The germline V gene encodes CDR1 MGHRA and CDR2 YSYEKL. V lost 2 bases and J lost 6; bases outside the gene matches: 10. The DNA for the CDR3 is TGCGCCAGCAGCCAACAATGGGACAGGGTAGTGGATGGCTACACCTTC. It yields the protein CASSQQWDRVVDGYTF.

This clonotype was counted a few times. The CDR3 region is CASSLTPGLSEKLFF. Here the CDR3 DNA reads TGTGCCAGCTCACTGACGCCTGGACTTAGTGAAAAACTGTTTTTT. This rearrangement joins TRBV18 to TRBJ1-4; D not resolved. Trimming took off 4 bases at V and 7 bases at J, with 16 bases between the two ends. Germline V lookup: CDR1 KGHSH, CDR2 LQKENI. CDR3 length: 15 residues. The full variable domain, rest sourced from reference TRBV18 and TRBJ1-4, is NAGVMQNPRHLVRRRGQEARLRCSPMKGHSHVYWYRQLPEEGLKFMVYLQKENIIDESGMPKERFSAEFPKEGPSILRIQQVVRGDSAAYFCASSLTPGLSEKLFFGSGTQLSVL.

This rearrangement joins TRBV19 to TRBJ2-6; 11 bases map to TRBD1. Germline V lookup: CDR1 LNHDA, CDR2 SQIVND (reference sequence). Trimming removed 4 bases from V and 4 bases from J; junction bases left unmatched: 3. The CDR3 is 16 amino acids. The CDR3 DNA sequence: TGTGCCAGTAGTACGGACAGGGGGCGAGGGGCCAACGTCCTGACTTTC. It specifies CASSTDRGRGANVLTF.

The chain recombines TRBV18 with TRBJ2-2; D may match TRBD1 or TRBD2 (5 bases each). CDR1 is KGHSH, CDR2 LQKENI, per germline. The CDR3 covers 17 residues. The V and J ends lost 3 bases and 0 bases respectively, with 14 bases between them. The CDR3 nucleotides read TGTGCCAGCTCACCCACCGACGGGGACCCGAACACCGGGGAGCTGTTTTTT. Its translation: CASSPTDGDPNTGELFF.

V and J are TRBV7-8 and TRBJ2-4; TRBD1 matches at 9 bases. V was pared by 0 bases and J by 12 bases, with 21 bases of the junction left unmatched. Germline CDR1 is SGHVS and CDR2 is FQNEAQ. CDR3 length: 19 amino acids. In DNA form, the CDR3 reads TGTGCCAGCAGCTTAGCCCGGACAGGGGACGGGATTCCTTGGGGCACTCAGTACTTC. This translates into CASSLARTGDGIPWGTQYF.

This clonotype has a count of ten or more. This chain uses TRBV7-9 with TRBJ2-7; D uncertain. The germline CDR1 and CDR2 sequences are SEHNR and FQNEAQ (reference sequence). The CDR3 sequence is 14 residues long. V lost 3 bases and J lost 3, with 12 bases in between. This CDR3 reads CASSFQPGNYEQYF. In nucleotides, the CDR3 is TGTGCCAGCAGCTTTCAGCCGGGTAACTACGAGCAGTACTTC.

The rearrangement links TRBV2 to TRBJ2-3; D gene unclear. V was trimmed by 2 bases and J by 0 bases, leaving 9 bases between them. Germline loops: CDR1 SNHLY, CDR2 FYNNEI. This CDR3 region has 15 residues. As DNA, the CDR3 is TGTGCCAGCAGTGAACTTGTGGCTAGCACAGATACGCAGTATTTT. Encoded protein: CASSELVASTDTQYF.

This clonotype appeared many times. J is TRBJ1-6 and V is TRBV2; 7 bases fit TRBD1. The CDR3 is made up of 13 amino acids. V trimming: 6 bases; J trimming: 7 bases; junction bases outside the gene matches: 3. Germline V lookup: CDR1 SNHLY, CDR2 FYNNEI. CDR3 coding DNA: TGTGCCAGCAGCCAACAGGGGAATTCACCCCTCCACTTT. It encodes CASSQQGNSPLHF.

There are a few counts of this clonotype. This chain uses TRBV7-8 with TRBJ2-3; D perhaps matches TRBD2 (5 bases). The CDR3 is 15 residues long. CDR1 is SGHVS and CDR2 is FQNEAQ in the germline V gene. Trimming left V 4 bases short and J 1 base short, with 12 bases between. The CDR3 DNA reads as TGTGCCAGCAGCTCTCGGACTGGTGGCACAGATACGCAGTATTTT. As protein: CASSSRTGGTDTQYF. Variable domain in full (rest from reference TRBV7-8 and TRBJ2-3): GAGVSQSPRYKVAKRGQDVALRCDPISGHVSLFWYQQALGQGPEFLTYFQNEAQLDKSGLPSDRFFAERPEGSVSTLKIQRTQQEDSAVYLCASSSRTGGTDTQYFGPGTRLTVL.